A single TCR beta chain is shown here with its context. There is no known antigen for this receptor. Qualities for individual bases were not recorded, and no much larger clone is one base off. TCRbeta CDR3 regions were amplified from genomic DNA by means of the immunoSEQ Assay, a bias-controlled multiplex PCR. The original methods were these. The number of nucleated cells in each sample was estimated from the amplification of reference gene primers within the assay. Sequence reads were collapsed and filtered to measure the absolute abundance of every unique TCRbeta CDR3 rearrangement. For each sample, productive Simpson clonality was calculated as the square root of Simpson's diversity index over productive rearrangements. This immuneACCESS table, as held by TCRdb, lists in-frame sequences with V and J called but not all clones. Of the missing ones, under half trace to an unresolved V gene in checked studies; the others have no known cause. V and J calls and clone size are copied from that table; D and trimming were computed from the DNA. This sample holds approximately 200,000 clones; approximately 83% were observed only once. Around 3.3% of the sample comes from the top ten.

Collaborating institutions collected whole blood in K2EDTA tubes following their own protocols. Collaborator samples were shipped for TCRbeta analysis as frozen whole blood, isolated PBMCs, or DNA extracted from either sample type. The CDR3 starts with the cysteine, ends with the phenylalanine, and has 16 residues. The DNA shown is the 48-base CDR3, in frame from base 1. V is clipped by 0 bases and J by 0 bases, and the sequence between their germline boundaries is 12 bases long. Reading the germline V gene gives CDR1 SGHTA and CDR2 FQGNSA. The sample comes from a study of blood T cell repertoires in COVID-19 (dated by TCRdb to 2019 to 2021). Notes on the research overall: Collaborator samples came from the United States, Italy and Spain and covered acute and convalescent phases of COVID-19. Nearly every sample came with metadata listing a de-identified subject ID, COVID-19 status, age in years and sex. The samples were drawn from two sources: the first 160 participants of the ongoing ImmuneRACE study, and 950 to 1,500 subjects contributed by 6 global collaborators. The dataset comprised deeply sampled blood TCRbeta repertoires from subjects exposed to, actively infected with, or recovered from COVID-19. Where HLA class I and class II types were available, the types were taken from metadata supplied by the sample provider, not from assay-based typing. The repertoires were released in a freely available public database meant as a resource for research on the immune response to SARS-CoV-2. The prospective study material was composed of cDNA or gDNA derived from T cells, B-cell-depleted T cells, or PBMCs.

Results the study describes overall, beyond this receptor: The amount of clinical and demographic metadata varied by source and participant and was provided uncurated.

The chain uses TRBV7-2 and TRBJ2-7; the D gene is perhaps TRBD2, from 6 matching bases. This TCR was recovered from a man aged 55-75 years with acute or convalescent COVID-19. Sequencing was carried out using peripheral blood. The CDR3 is CASSLAGGTSSYEQYF. The sequenced DNA: TGTGCCAGCAGCTTAGCGGGAGGAACTAGCTCCTACGAGCAGTACTTC.